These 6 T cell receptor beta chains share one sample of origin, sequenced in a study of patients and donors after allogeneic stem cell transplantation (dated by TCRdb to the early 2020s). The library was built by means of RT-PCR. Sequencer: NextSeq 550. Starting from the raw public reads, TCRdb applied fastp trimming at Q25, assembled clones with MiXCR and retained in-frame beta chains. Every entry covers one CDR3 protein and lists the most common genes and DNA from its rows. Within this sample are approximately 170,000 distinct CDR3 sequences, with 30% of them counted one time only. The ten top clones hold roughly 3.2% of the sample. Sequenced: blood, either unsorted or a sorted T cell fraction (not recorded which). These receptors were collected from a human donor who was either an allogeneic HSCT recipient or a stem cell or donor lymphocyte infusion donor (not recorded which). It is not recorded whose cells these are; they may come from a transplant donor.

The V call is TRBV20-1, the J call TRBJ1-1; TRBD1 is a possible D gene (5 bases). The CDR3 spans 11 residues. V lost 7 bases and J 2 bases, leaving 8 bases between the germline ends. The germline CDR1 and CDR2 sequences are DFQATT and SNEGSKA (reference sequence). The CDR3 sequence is CSVQGNTEAFF. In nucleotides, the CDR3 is TGCAGTGTTCAGGGAAACACTGAAGCTTTCTTT.

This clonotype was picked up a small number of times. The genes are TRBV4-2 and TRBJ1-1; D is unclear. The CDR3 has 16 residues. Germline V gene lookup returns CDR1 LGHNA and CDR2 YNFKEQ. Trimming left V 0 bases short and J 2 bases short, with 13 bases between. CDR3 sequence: CASSQDGNRLNTEAFF. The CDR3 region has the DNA TGTGCCAGCAGCCAAGATGGAAATAGGCTTAACACTGAAGCTTTCTTT.

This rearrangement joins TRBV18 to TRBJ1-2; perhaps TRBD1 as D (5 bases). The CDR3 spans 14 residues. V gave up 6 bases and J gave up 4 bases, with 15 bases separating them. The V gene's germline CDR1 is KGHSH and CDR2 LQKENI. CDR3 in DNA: TGTGCCAGCTCCCCGCCAGACAGCCCCTATGGCTACACCTTC. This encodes CASSPPDSPYGYTF.

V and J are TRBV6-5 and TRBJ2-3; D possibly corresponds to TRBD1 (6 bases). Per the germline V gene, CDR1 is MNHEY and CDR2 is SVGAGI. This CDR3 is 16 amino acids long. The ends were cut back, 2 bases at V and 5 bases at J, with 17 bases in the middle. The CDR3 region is CASSYHHVSGEDTQYF. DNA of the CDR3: TGTGCCAGCAGTTACCACCACGTCTCAGGGGAAGATACGCAGTATTTT.

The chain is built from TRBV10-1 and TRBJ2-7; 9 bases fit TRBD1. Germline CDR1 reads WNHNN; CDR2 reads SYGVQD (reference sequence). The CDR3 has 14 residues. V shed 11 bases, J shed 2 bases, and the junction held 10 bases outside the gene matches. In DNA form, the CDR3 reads TGCGCCGGGACCCCGGGACAGGGTACCTACGAGCAGTACTTC. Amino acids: CAGTPGQGTYEQYF.

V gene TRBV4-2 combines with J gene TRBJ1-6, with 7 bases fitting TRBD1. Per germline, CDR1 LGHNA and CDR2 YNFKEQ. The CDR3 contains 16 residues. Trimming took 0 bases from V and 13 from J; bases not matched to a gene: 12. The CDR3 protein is CASSQEEAGLGQPLHF. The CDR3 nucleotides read TGTGCCAGCAGCCAAGAGGAAGCCGGGCTGGGACAGCCCCTCCACTTT.